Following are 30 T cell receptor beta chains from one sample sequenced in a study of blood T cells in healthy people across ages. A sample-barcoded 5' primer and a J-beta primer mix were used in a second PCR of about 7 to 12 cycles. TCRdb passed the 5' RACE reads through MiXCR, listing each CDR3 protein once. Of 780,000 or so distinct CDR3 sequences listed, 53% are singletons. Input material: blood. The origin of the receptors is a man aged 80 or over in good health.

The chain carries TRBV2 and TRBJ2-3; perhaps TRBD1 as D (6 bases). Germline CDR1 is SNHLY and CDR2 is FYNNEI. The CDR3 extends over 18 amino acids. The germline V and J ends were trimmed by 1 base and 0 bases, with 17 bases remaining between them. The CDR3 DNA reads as TGTGCCAGCAGTGAAGATTCGTGGACAGTAGTTAGCACAGATACGCAGTATTTT. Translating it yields CASSEDSWTVVSTDTQYF.

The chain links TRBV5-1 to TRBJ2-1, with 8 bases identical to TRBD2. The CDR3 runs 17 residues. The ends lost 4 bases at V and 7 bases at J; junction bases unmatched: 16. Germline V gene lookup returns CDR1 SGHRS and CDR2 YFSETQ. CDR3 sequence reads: CASSRTSWRPVWNEQFF. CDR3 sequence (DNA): TGCGCCAGCAGCCGGACTAGCTGGAGGCCAGTGTGGAATGAGCAGTTCTTC.

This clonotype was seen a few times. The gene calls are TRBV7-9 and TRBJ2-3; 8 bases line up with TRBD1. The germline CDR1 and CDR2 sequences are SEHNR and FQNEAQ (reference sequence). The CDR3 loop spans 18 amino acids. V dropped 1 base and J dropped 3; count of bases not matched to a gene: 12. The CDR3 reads CASSLGTGKQKTTDTQYF. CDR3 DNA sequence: TGTGCCAGCAGCTTAGGGACAGGGAAACAAAAAACGACAGATACGCAGTATTTT.

The CDR3 loop reads CASRPLASGAQETQYF. The CDR3 nucleotides are TGTGCCAGCAGACCTTTAGCTAGCGGAGCCCAAGAGACCCAGTACTTC. The chain uses TRBV2 and TRBJ2-4, with 7 bases fitting TRBD2. The J call could be wrong; TRBJ2-5 is a better fit for the DNA end. The germline V gene has CDR1 SNHLY and CDR2 FYNNEI. The CDR3 loop spans 16 amino acids.

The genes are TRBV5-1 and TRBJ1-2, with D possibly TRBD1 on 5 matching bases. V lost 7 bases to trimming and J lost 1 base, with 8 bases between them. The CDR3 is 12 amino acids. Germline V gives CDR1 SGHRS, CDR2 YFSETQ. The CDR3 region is CASGTYNYGYTF. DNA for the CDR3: TGCGCCAGCGGGACCTATAACTATGGCTACACCTTC. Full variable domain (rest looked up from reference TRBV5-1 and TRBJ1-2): KAGVTQTPRYLIKTRGQQVTLSCSPISGHRSVSWYQQTPGQGLQFLFEYFSETQRNKGNFPGRFSGRQFSNSRSEMNVSTLELGDSALYLCASGTYNYGYTFGSGTRLTVV.

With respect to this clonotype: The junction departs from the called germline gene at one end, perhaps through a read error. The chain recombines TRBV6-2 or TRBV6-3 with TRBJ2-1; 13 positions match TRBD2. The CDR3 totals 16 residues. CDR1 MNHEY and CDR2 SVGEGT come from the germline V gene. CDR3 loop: CASSYGGLAGHNEQFF. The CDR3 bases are TGCGCCAGCAGTTATGGGGGACTAGCGGGGCACAATGAGCAGTTCTTC.

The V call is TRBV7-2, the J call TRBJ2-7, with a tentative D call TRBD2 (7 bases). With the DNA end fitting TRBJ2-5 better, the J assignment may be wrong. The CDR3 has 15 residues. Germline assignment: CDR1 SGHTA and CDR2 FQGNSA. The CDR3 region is CASSLLGGGGETQYF. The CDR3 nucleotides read TGTGCCAGCAGCCTTTTAGGGGGAGGGGGAGAGACCCAGTACTTC.

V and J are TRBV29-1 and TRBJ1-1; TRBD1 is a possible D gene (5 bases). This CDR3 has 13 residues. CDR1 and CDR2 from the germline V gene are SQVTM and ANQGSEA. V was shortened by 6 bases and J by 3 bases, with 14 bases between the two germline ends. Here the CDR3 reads CSVVTGGDTEAFF. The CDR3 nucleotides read TGCAGCGTCGTTACAGGAGGGGACACTGAAGCTTTCTTT.

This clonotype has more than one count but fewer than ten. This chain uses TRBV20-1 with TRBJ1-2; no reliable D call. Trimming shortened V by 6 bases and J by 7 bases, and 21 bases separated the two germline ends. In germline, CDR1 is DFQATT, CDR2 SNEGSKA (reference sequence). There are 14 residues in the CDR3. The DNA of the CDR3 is TGCAGTGCCTCAGAGGCAGGCCTACCGATTGGCTACACCTTC. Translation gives CSASEAGLPIGYTF.

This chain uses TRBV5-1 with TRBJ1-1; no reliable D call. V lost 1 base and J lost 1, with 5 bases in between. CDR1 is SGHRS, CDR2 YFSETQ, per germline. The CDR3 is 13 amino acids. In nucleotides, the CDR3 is TGCGCCAGCAGCTTGATGACGAACACTGAAGCTTTCTTT. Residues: CASSLMTNTEAFF.

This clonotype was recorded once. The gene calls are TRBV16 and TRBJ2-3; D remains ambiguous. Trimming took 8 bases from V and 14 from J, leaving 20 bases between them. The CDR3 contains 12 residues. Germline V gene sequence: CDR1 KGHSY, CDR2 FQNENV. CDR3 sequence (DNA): TGTGCCAGCGCCCCCCCCGGTCGATACGCGTATTTT. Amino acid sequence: CASAPPGRYAYF.

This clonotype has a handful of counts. The CDR3 DNA reads as TGTGCCAGCAGCCCAAATCCCCCAGACTACGAGCAGTACTTC. Its translation: CASSPNPPDYEQYF. The V call is TRBV13, the J call TRBJ2-7; D remains unclear. There are 14 residues in the CDR3. Germline CDR1 is PRHDT and CDR2 is FYEKMQ (reference sequence). V shed 5 bases and J shed 3 bases, with 14 bases lying between them.

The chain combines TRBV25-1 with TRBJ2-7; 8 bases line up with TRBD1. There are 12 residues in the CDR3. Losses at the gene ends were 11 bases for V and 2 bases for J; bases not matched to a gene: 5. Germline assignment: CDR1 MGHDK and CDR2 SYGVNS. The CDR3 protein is CAAGGSTYEQYF. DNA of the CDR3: TGTGCCGCAGGGGGCAGCACCTACGAGCAGTACTTC.

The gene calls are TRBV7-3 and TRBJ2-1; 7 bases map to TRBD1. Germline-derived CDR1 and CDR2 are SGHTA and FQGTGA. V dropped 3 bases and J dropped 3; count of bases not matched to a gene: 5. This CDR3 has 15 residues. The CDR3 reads CASSFQGQLYNEQFF. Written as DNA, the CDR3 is TGTGCCAGCAGCTTTCAGGGACAGCTCTACAATGAGCAGTTCTTC.

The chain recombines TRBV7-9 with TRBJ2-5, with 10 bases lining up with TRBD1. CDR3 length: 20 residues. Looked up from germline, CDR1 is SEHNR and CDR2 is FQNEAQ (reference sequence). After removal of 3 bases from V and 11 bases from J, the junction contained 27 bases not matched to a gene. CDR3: CASSFPGQGKKDTLRDEQYF. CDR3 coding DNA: TGTGCCAGCAGCTTCCCGGGACAGGGGAAGAAAGACACCCTTCGGGATGAGCAGTACTTC.

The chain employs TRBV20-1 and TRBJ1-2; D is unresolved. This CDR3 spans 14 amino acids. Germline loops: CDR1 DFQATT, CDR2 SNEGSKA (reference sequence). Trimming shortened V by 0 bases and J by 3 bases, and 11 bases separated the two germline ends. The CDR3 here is CSARDYGDHYGYTF. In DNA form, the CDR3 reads TGCAGTGCTAGAGATTACGGGGATCACTATGGCTACACCTTC.

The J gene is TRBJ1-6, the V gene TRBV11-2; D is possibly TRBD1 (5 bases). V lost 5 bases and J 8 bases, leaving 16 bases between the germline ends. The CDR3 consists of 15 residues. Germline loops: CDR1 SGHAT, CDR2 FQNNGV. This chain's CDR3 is CASSLGTGLDSPLHF. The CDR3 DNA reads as TGTGCCAGCAGCCTAGGGACTGGGCTCGATTCACCCCTCCACTTT.

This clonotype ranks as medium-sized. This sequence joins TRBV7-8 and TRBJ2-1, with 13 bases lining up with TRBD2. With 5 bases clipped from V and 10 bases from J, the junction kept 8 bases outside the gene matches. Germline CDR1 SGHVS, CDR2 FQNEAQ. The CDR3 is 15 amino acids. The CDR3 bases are TGTGCCAGCAGCCCAGCAGGACTAGCGGGAGACGAGCAGTTCTTC. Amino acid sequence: CASSPAGLAGDEQFF.

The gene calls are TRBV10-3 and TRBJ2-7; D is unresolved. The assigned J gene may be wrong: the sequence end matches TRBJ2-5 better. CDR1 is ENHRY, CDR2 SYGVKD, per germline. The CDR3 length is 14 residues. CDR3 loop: CAISGETAQETQYF. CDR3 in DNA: TGTGCCATCAGTGGTGAGACGGCCCAGGAGACCCAGTACTTC.

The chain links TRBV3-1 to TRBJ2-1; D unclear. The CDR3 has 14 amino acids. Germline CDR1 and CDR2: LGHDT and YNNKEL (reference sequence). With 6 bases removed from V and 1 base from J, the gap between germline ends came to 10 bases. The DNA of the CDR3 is TGTGCCAGCAGGGCGCCTCAGTCCTACAATGAGCAGTTCTTC. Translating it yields CASRAPQSYNEQFF.

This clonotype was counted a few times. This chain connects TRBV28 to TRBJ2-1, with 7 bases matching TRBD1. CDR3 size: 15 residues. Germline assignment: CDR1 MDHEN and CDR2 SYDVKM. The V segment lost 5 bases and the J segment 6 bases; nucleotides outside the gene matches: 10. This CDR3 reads CASSPRTGSGNEQFF. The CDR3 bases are TGTGCCAGCAGTCCACGGACAGGCTCAGGCAATGAGCAGTTCTTC.

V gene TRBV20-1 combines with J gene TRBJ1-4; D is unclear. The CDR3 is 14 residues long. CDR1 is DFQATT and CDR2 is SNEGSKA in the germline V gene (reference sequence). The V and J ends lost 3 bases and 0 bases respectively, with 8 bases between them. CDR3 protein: CSASRRATNEKLFF. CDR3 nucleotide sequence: TGCAGTGCTAGTCGGCGTGCAACTAATGAAAAACTGTTTTTT.

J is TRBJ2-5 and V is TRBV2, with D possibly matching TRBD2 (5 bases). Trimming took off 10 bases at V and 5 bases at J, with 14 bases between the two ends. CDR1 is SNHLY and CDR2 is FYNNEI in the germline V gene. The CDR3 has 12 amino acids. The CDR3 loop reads CATLVPGETQYF. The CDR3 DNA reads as TGTGCCACCTTGGTACCGGGGGAGACCCAGTACTTC.

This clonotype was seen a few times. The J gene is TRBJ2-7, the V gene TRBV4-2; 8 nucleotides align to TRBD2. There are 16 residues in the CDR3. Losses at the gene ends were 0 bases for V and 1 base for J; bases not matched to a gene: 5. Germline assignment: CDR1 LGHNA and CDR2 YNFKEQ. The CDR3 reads CASSQEQTSESYEQYF. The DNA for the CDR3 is TGTGCCAGCAGCCAAGAACAGACTAGCGAGTCCTACGAGCAGTACTTC.

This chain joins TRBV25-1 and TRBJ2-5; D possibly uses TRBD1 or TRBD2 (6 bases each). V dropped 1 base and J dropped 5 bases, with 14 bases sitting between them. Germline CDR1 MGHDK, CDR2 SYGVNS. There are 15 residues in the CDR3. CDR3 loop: CASSEWDGGRETQYF. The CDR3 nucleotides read TGTGCCAGCAGTGAATGGGATGGGGGGCGGGAGACCCAGTACTTC.

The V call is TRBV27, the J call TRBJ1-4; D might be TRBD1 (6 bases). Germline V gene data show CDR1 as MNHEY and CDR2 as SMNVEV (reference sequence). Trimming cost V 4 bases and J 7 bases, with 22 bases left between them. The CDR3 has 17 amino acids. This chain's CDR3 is CASSSYSRRQAGEKLFF. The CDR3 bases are TGTGCCAGCAGTTCATATTCCCGGCGACAGGCCGGTGAAAAACTGTTTTTT. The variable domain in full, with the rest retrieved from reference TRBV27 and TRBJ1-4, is EAQVTQNPRYLITVTGKKLTVTCSQNMNHEYMSWYRQDPGLGLRQIYYSMNVEVTDKGDVPEGYKVSRKEKRNFPLILESPSPNQTSLYFCASSSYSRRQAGEKLFFGSGTQLSVL.

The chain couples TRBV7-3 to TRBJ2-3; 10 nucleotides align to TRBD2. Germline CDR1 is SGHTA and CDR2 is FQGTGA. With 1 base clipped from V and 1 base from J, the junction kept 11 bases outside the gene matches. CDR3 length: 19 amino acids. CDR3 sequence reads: CASSLRGLAGARGTDTQYF. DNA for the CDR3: TGTGCCAGCAGCTTAAGAGGGCTAGCGGGAGCTCGAGGCACAGATACGCAGTATTTT. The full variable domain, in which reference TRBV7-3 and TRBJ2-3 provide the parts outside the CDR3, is GAGVSQTPSNKVTEKGKYVELRCDPISGHTALYWYRQSLGQGPEFLIYFQGTGAADDSGLPNDRFFAVRPEGSVSTLKIQRTERGDSAVYLCASSLRGLAGARGTDTQYFGPGTRLTVL.

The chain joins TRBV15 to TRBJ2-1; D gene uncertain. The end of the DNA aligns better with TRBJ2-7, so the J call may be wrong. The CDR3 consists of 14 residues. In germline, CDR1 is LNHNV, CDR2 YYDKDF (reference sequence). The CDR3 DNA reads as TGTGCCACCAGCACCCGGAGCTCCTACAATGAGCAGTACTTC. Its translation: CATSTRSSYNEQYF.

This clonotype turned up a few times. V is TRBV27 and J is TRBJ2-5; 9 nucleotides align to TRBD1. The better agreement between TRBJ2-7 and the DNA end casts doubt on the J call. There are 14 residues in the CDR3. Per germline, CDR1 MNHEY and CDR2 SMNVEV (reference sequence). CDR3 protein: CASSLWTGVHEQYF. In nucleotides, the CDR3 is TGTGCCAGCAGTTTATGGACAGGGGTCCACGAGCAGTACTTC.

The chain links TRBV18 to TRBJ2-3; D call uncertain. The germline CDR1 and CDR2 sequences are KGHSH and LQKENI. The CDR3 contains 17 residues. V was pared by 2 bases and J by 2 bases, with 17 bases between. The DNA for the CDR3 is TGTGCCAGCTCACCAATTCTTACGGGTTATGCCACAGATACGCAGTATTTT. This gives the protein CASSPILTGYATDTQYF.